The rows below give T cell receptor beta chains drawn from one sample of a study of T cells after yellow fever vaccination. TCRdb redid the calling of the 5' RACE reads with MiXCR, one entry per CDR3 protein. The repertoire includes 310,000 or so distinct CDR3 sequences, about 6.6% of them detected once, and roughly a sixth sits in the top ten. The material sequenced was PBMCs, taken 35 to 50 days after the first yellow fever vaccination. The source of these receptors is a man between 18 and 29 years old who received the YFV17D yellow fever vaccine. The CDR3 runs from the conserved cysteine through the conserved F or W. The D gene is left open where the match is weak. The listing skips clone size in some rows; elsewhere it reads once, few, many or a size class.

>-|-|TRBV12-3/TRBV12-4|TRBJ2-1
TGTGCCAACAGTGCCGGGGGAGCGGGCATTGGGTTCTTC
CANSAGGAGIGFF
>many|-|TRBV4-3|TRBJ2-1
TGCGCCAGCAGCCCAGGGACTCCCTCCTACAATGAGCAGTTCTTC
CASSPGTPSYNEQFF
>-|TRBD1|TRBV19|TRBJ1-6
TGTGCCAGTAGTGACCCGGACAGGGGGCCGAATTCACCCCTCCACTTT
CASSDPDRGPNSPLHF
>many|-|TRBV5-1|TRBJ2-1
TGCGCCAGCAGCTTAGAGGGACCCTACAATGAGCAGTTCTTC
CASSLEGPYNEQFF
>few|-|TRBV7-6|TRBJ1-6
TGTGCCAGCAGCTTTGGATCCTATAATTCACCCCTCCACTTT
CASSFGSYNSPLHF
>-|-|TRBV5-4|TRBJ1-2
TGTGCCAGCAGCTCCGCGACTAACTATGGCTACACCTTC
CASSSATNYGYTF
>few|TRBD1|TRBV5-1|TRBJ2-3
TGCGCCAGCAGCTTACAGGGGCTCTCTAGCACAGATACGCAGTATTTT
CASSLQGLSSTDTQYF
>many|-|TRBV25-1|TRBJ2-4
TGTGCCAGCAGTGACCTACAGGGTAATCAAAACATTCAGTACTTC
CASSDLQGNQNIQYF
>few|-|TRBV7-6|TRBJ2-1
TGTGCCAGCAGCTTAGGCAGCGCTGAGCAGTTCTTC
CASSLGSAEQFF
>-|-|TRBV19|TRBJ1-2
TGTGCCACCGGGAACTATGGCTACACCTTC
CATGNYGYTF
>-|TRBD1|TRBV5-1|TRBJ2-5
TGCGCCAGCAGCTTAACACCACAGGGGAGTATGGGAGAGACCCAGTACTTC
CASSLTPQGSMGETQYF
>-|-|TRBV4-3|TRBJ2-7
TGCGCCAGCAGCCAAGATAGCAGGGGCCGGGACGAGCAGTACTTC
CASSQDSRGRDEQYF
>-|-|TRBV7-2|TRBJ2-1
TGTACCTCCGGACCGGGACGGACATACAATGAGCAGTTCTTC
CTSGPGRTYNEQFF
>few|-|TRBV27|TRBJ2-7
TGTGCCAGCAGTTTATCGGGAAGGAACGAGCAGTACTTC
CASSLSGRNEQYF
>few|-|TRBV4-2|TRBJ1-1
TGTGCCAGCAGCTGGGGGGACACTGAAGCTTTCTTT
CASSWGDTEAFF
>-|TRBD2|TRBV18|TRBJ2-5
TGTGCCAGCTCACCGGGACTAGCGGTACAAGAGACCCAGTACTTC
CASSPGLAVQETQYF
>few|TRBD1|TRBV30|TRBJ2-7
TGTGCCTGGAGCCGGGACAGCTACGAGCAGTACTTC
CAWSRDSYEQYF
>few|-|TRBV21-1|TRBJ1-1
TGTGCCACCGATCCAGGAACTGAAGCTTTCTTT
CATDPGTEAFF
>few|-|TRBV18|TRBJ2-5
TGTGCCAGCTCACCCGCCGGGACCCAGTACTTC
CASSPAGTQYF
>few|-|TRBV10-3|TRBJ2-1
TGTGCCATCAGGCGGGGACGGGACAGTGAGCAGTTCTTC
CAIRRGRDSEQFF
>-|-|TRBV11-2|TRBJ2-3
TGTGCCAGCAGCTTCCCTCTTCGTGGCACAGATACGCAGTATTTT
CASSFPLRGTDTQYF
>few|TRBD2|TRBV5-1|TRBJ2-2
TGCGCCAGCAGCTTGGTCGGGGGACTAGCGACGAACACCGGGGAGCTGTTTTTT
CASSLVGGLATNTGELFF
>few|TRBD2|TRBV7-2|TRBJ2-5
TGTGCCAGCAGCTTAAACCCACTAGCGCAAGAGACCCAGTACTTC
CASSLNPLAQETQYF
>few|-|TRBV7-2|TRBJ2-5
TGTGCCAGCAGCTTAGACGTCGCGTCCGGAGAGACCCAGTACTTC
CASSLDVASGETQYF
>few|-|TRBV10-3|TRBJ2-3
TGTGCCATCAGTGGAATTTCGGCGGGGAGTTACACAGATACGCAGTATTTT
CAISGISAGSYTDTQYF
>many|TRBD1|TRBV4-3|TRBJ1-1
TGCGCCAGCAGCCCTACTACCCAATCAGGGGGAGGAATGGCTTTCTTT
CASSPTTQSGGGMAFF
>-|-|TRBV20-1|TRBJ1-4
TGCAGTGCTCGCAGGGGCTCCTCCATTGTTAATGAAAAACTGTTTTTT
CSARRGSSIVNEKLFF
>many|-|TRBV27|TRBJ2-7
TGTGCCAGCAAGGGTCGGATTTCCTACGAGCAGTACTTC
CASKGRISYEQYF
>few|-|TRBV12-3/TRBV12-4|TRBJ2-3
TGTGCCAGCAGTTTAGGAATTCTGGGAGATACGCAGTATTTT
CASSLGILGDTQYF
>many|-|TRBV20-1|TRBJ1-5
TGCAGTGCTAGCCATACCGGGGCTAGCAATCAGCCCCAGCATTTT
CSASHTGASNQPQHF
>few|TRBD1|TRBV6-2/TRBV6-3|TRBJ1-1
TGTGCCAGCAGTCCGGGACAGGGCCGGAACACTGAAGCTTTCTTT
CASSPGQGRNTEAFF
>few|-|TRBV7-2|TRBJ2-1
TGTGCCAGCAGCTTAGCGGCCTTACAGTTCTTC
CASSLAALQFF
>-|-|TRBV2|TRBJ2-1
TGTGCCAGCAGTGTCAGGGGATCCTACAATGAGCAGTTCTTC
CASSVRGSYNEQFF
>-|TRBD1|TRBV7-8|TRBJ2-7
TGTGCCAGCAGCTTCCCCCCCGGACAGGTGCGCTACGAGCAGTACTTC
CASSFPPGQVRYEQYF
>many|-|TRBV12-3/TRBV12-4|TRBJ2-1
TGTGCCAGCAGCCAGACTCGCAATGAGCAGTTCTTC
CASSQTRNEQFF
>few|TRBD1|TRBV7-6|TRBJ1-1
TGTGCCAGCAGCTTTCGGACAGGGGGTTGGGATGAAGCTTTCTTT
CASSFRTGGWDEAFF
>few|TRBD1|TRBV20-1|TRBJ1-1
TGCAGTGCTAGGCCGGGACAGGACTTTACTGAAGCTTTCTTT
CSARPGQDFTEAFF
>few|TRBD2|TRBV5-1|TRBJ2-3
TGCGCCAGCAGCCCGACTAGCGGGGGGAATACGCAGTATTTT
CASSPTSGGNTQYF
>few|-|TRBV7-2|TRBJ2-6
TGTGCCAGCACCTTCGGGTATCAAGGGCCTGGGGCCAACGTCCTGACTTTC
CASTFGYQGPGANVLTF
>-|TRBD2|TRBV18|TRBJ2-1
TGTGCCAGCTCACCACCGGGACTAGTGAAGATTGAGCAGTTCTTC
CASSPPGLVKIEQFF
>-|TRBD2|TRBV6-1|TRBJ2-1
TGTGCCAGCAACCTCCTAGCGGGGGCTACAAGAGAGCAGTTCTTC
CASNLLAGATREQFF
>-|-|TRBV6-1|TRBJ1-6
TGTGCCAGCGAGGCGGTCCAAGGGCGGTCCTATAATTCACCCCTCCACTTT
CASEAVQGRSYNSPLHF
>few|-|TRBV27|TRBJ1-6
TGTGCCAGCAGTTTCTCTAGGGCCAATTCACCCCTCCACTTT
CASSFSRANSPLHF
>few|-|TRBV14|TRBJ2-3
TGTGCCAGCAGCCGGCGGGGGCCCCGCACAGATACGCAGTATTTT
CASSRRGPRTDTQYF
>few|-|TRBV4-1|TRBJ2-3
TGCGCCAGCAGCCAAGATGCCAGGATAGGGACAGATACGCAGTATTTT
CASSQDARIGTDTQYF
>-|-|TRBV3-1|TRBJ2-5
TGTGCCAGCAGCCAAGGGGCAACTAGTGGGGGGGCCGTGGAGACCCAGTACTTC
CASSQGATSGGAVETQYF
>-|TRBD1|TRBV6-5|TRBJ2-5
TGTGCCAGCAGTAGTCGAGGGGGCGCTCATCCTGAGACCCAGTACTTC
CASSSRGGAHPETQYF
>-|-|TRBV12-3/TRBV12-4|TRBJ2-2
TGTGCCAGCAGTCCTGGTCCGGGCGGGGAGCTGTTTTTT
CASSPGPGGELFF
>many|-|TRBV5-1|TRBJ1-6
TGCGCCAGCAGCTTGACAGGTGTCGAGCCCCTCCACTTT
CASSLTGVEPLHF
>many|-|TRBV7-3|TRBJ2-3
TGTGCCAGCTCAGACCGCGGGGGCGGAACAGATACGCAGTATTTT
CASSDRGGGTDTQYF
>many|-|TRBV19|TRBJ1-4
TGTGCCAGCACATCAGGGTTTTTTGAAAAACTGTTTTTT
CASTSGFFEKLFF
>few|-|TRBV7-2|TRBJ2-7
TGTGCCAGCAGCTTAGGGTCTACAGGGTTCTACGAGCAGTACTTC
CASSLGSTGFYEQYF
>-|-|TRBV20-1|TRBJ2-1
TGCAGTGCTAGAGAACCATTGCTCTCGCCCTACAATGAGCAGTTCTTC
CSAREPLLSPYNEQFF
>-|-|TRBV7-6|TRBJ1-1
TGTGCCAGCAGCTCCACAGGGCTAGAAGCTTTCTTT
CASSSTGLEAFF
>few|-|TRBV29-1|TRBJ1-1
TGCAGCGCCCCGAGTGGCTATAACACTGAAGCTTTCTTT
CSAPSGYNTEAFF
>many|-|TRBV7-3|TRBJ1-6
TGTGCCAGCAGCTTAGTCGGGGGAGAAGGGACACCCCTCCACTTT
CASSLVGGEGTPLHF